This T cell receptor (beta chain) was captured in a study of shared clonotypes between healthy human individuals. The CDR3 runs to 15 residues. The germline V gene has CDR1 KGHSH and CDR2 LQKENI. Between the trimmed V and J ends, which lost 5 bases and 5 bases, there was a span of 19 bases. The assay used deep level. Authors' processing steps: In the immunoSEQ data, sequences were junction-only and lacked quality scores, so filtering differed. Profiled with immunoSEQ multiplex PCR; TCRdb holds only in-frame clones, not every one. D and trimming come from the DNA, and the V and J calls and clone size come from that table. The top ten clones hold roughly 0.45% of a sample with around 1.5 million clones, 95% to 99% of them seen once.

The sample consisted of naive CD4+ T cells sorted from blood. Subset denoted: CD45RA+ positively selected. This receptor was identified in a man aged 25 to 40 in good health. V is TRBV18 and J is TRBJ2-7; D possibly corresponds to TRBD1 (7 bases). CDR3 residues: CASSTPGGMSHEQYF. CDR3 coding DNA: TGTGCCAGCTCAACCCCAGGGGGGATGTCGCACGAGCAGTACTTC.